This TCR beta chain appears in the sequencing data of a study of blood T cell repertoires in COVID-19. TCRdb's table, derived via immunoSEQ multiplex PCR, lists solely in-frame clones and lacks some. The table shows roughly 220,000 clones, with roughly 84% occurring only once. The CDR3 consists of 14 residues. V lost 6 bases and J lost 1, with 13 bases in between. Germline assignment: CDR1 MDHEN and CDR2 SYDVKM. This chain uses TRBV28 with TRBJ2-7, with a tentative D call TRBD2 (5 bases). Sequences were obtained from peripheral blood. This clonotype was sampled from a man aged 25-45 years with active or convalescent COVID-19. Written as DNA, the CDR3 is TGTGCCAGCAGCCCCGTTGGGAGATCCTACGAGCAGTACTTC. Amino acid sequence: CASSPVGRSYEQYF.